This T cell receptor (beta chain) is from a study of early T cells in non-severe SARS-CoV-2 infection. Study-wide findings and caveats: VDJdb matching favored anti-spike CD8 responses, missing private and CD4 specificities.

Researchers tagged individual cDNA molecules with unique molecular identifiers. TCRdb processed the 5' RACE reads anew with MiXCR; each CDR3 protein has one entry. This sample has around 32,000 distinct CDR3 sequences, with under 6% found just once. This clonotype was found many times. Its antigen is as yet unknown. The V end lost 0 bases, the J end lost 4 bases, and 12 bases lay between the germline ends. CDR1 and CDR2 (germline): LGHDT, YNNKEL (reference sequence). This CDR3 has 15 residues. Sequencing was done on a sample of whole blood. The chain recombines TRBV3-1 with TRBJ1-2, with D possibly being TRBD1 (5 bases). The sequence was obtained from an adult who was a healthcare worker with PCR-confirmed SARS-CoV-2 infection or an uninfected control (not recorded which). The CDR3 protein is CASSQEGVGSYGYTF. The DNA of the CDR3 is TGTGCCAGCAGCCAAGAAGGGGTCGGATCCTATGGCTACACCTTC.